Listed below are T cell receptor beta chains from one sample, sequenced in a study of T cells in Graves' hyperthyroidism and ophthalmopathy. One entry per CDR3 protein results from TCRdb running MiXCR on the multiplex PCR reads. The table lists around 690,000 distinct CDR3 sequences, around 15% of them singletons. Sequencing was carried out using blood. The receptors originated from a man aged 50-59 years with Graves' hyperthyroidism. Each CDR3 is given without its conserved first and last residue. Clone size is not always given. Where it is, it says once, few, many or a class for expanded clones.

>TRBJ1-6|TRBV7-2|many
ASSYRQGLNSPLH
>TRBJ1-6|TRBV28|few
ASRGRSSYNSPLH
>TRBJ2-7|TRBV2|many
ASSEDGLAGTYEQY
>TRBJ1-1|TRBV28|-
ASSSNRAEAF
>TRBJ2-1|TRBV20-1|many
SARSNGILYNEQF
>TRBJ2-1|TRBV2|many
ATINGQIYNEQF
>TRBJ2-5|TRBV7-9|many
ASRRLGLAGGQTQY
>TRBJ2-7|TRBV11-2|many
ASFGQNSYEQY
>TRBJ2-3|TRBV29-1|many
SVEDLVYSGKKTDTQY
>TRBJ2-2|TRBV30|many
AWNENTGELF
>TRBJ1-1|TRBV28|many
ASSPQNTEAF
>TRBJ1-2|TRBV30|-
AWTHAYGYT
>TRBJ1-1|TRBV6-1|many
ASSEPNTEAF
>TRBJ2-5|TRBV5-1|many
ASSTGEVQETQY
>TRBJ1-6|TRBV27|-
ASSLAFWDSPLH
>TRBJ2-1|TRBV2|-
ASSEWRGSYNEQF
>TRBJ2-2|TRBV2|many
ASSEALWGSHGELF
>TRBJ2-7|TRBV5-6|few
ASSLYGGTYEQY
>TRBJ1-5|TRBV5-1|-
ASSSGPPGSTQH
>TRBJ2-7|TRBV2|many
ASKGYTYEQY
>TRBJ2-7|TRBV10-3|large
AISAFGDPPTNTAYEQY
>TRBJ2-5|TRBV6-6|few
ASSYSSIGRETQY
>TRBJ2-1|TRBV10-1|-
ASSGPPGQGAYNEQF
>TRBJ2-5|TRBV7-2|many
ASSLTSSQRVGTQY
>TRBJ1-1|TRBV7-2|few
ASSQFRGHTEAF
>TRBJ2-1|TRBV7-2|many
ASSSLSGGPLGEQF
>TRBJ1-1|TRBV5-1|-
ASSFNWGVNTEAF
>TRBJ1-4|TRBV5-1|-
ASNPGQTTNEKLF
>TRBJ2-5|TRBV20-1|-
SASAASPFQETQY
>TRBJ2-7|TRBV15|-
ATSRDRGPYEQY
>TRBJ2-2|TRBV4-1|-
ASSRGSSGVRELF
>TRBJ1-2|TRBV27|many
ASRPKTGGIEGYT